This T cell receptor beta chain was captured by sequencing in a study of blood T cell repertoires in COVID-19. Study summary: From the United States, Italy and Spain came samples of acute and convalescent COVID-19.

This clone was observed once. Per the original data handling: Amplifying reference gene primers gave estimates of nucleated cell counts. The repertoire was sequenced with immunoSEQ multiplex PCR; TCRdb's copy has only in-frame clones and lacks some. V, J and clone size were drawn from that table, and D and trimming were deduced from the DNA. The data hold about 120,000 clones, with 70% to 85% observed a single time. With 5 bases removed from V and 2 bases from J, the gap between germline ends came to 15 bases. The CDR3 is made up of 15 amino acids. CDR1 and CDR2 (germline): SEHNR, FQNEAQ (reference sequence).

This clonotype originated in a woman between 65 and 79 years old with acute or convalescent COVID-19. The V gene is TRBV7-9, the J gene TRBJ1-2; D is ambiguous. Material for sequencing was peripheral blood. Written as DNA, the CDR3 is TGTGCCAGCAGCGCCCGGGTCTCTTTGAACTATGGCTACACCTTC. Amino acid sequence: CASSARVSLNYGYTF.